These T cell receptor beta chains were read from a single sample in a study of human T cells and chemical hapten exposure. TCRdb independently ran MiXCR on the RACE reads; one entry per CDR3 protein. The repertoire has more than 65,000 distinct CDR3 sequences, 32% of them found once; the top ten carry 8.9%. The sequencing used whole blood, collected in connection with sensitization to the hapten diphenylcyclopropenone (DPC). These receptors were collected from a man aged 35 to 55 with alopecia areata. Some clones in this sample may be carry-over from other donors' samples. CDR3s include the opening cysteine and the closing phenylalanine or tryptophan. Fields, in order: V gene, D gene, CDR3 length, J gene, clone size, CDR3 protein, CDR3 DNA. D genes are given only for firm matches. Clone size is not always given. Where it is, it says once, few, many or a class for expanded clones.

>TRBV15|.|18|TRBJ1-6|.
CATSREGPDSSYNSPLHF
TGTGCCACCAGCAGAGAAGGGCCAGATAGCTCCTATAATTCACCCCTCCACTTT
>TRBV19|.|12|TRBJ1-2|once
CASSISGSGYTF
TGTGCCAGTAGTATCTCAGGGAGTGGCTACACCTTC
>TRBV15|.|15|TRBJ2-5|.
CATSRTKAVQETQYF
TGTGCCACCAGCAGAACCAAAGCGGTACAAGAGACCCAGTACTTC
>TRBV18|.|15|TRBJ2-6|medium-sized
CASLREGTGANVLTF
TGTGCCAGCTTGCGAGAGGGGACAGGGGCCAACGTCCTGACTTTC
>TRBV18|.|13|TRBJ2-5|few
CASSPQGRETQYF
TGTGCCAGCTCACCACAAGGAAGGGAGACCCAGTACTTC
>TRBV20-1|TRBD1|15|TRBJ2-1|.
CSARAGQGAFNEQFF
TGCAGTGCTAGGGCGGGACAGGGGGCGTTCAATGAGCAGTTCTTC
>TRBV20-1|.|12|TRBJ2-6|once
CSARVGSNVLTF
TGCAGTGCTAGAGTCGGTAGCAACGTCCTGACTTTC
>TRBV3-1|.|13|TRBJ2-1|.
CASSQLAHNEQFF
TGTGCCAGCAGCCAGCTAGCGCACAATGAGCAGTTCTTC
>TRBV29-1|TRBD2|13|TRBJ2-1|.
CSVTSGSYNEQFF
TGCAGCGTGACTAGCGGGAGCTACAATGAGCAGTTCTTC
>TRBV6-2/TRBV6-3|.|14|TRBJ2-7|.
CASNRDTYSYEQYF
TGTGCCAGCAACCGGGACACTTACTCCTACGAGCAGTACTTC
>TRBV29-1|.|14|TRBJ1-1|.
CSVLATGFNTEAFF
TGCAGCGTTCTCGCCACCGGATTCAACACTGAAGCTTTCTTT
>TRBV7-8|.|14|TRBJ1-2|.
CASSLGGINYGYTF
TGTGCCAGCAGCTTAGGGGGTATTAACTATGGCTACACCTTC
>TRBV18|TRBD1|15|TRBJ2-3|.
CASLHRDRVTDTQYF
TGTGCCAGCTTACACCGGGACAGAGTCACAGATACGCAGTATTTT
>TRBV27|.|11|TRBJ1-1|.
CASSSGFETFF
TGTGCCAGCAGTTCTGGTTTTGAAACTTTCTTT
>TRBV4-1|TRBD1|16|TRBJ1-1|.
CASSHDRGTMNTEAFF
TGCGCCAGCAGCCATGACAGGGGGACAATGAACACTGAAGCTTTCTTT
>TRBV20-1|.|14|TRBJ2-3|.
CSANERAHTDTQYF
TGCAGTGCAAACGAGCGGGCCCACACAGATACGCAGTATTTT
>TRBV6-5|.|12|TRBJ1-2|once
CASRASSYGYTF
TGTGCCAGCCGTGCCTCCTCATATGGCTACACCTTC
>TRBV9|TRBD2|16|TRBJ2-5|.
CASSSPTSGLQETQYF
TGTGCCAGCAGCTCACCGACTAGCGGCCTCCAAGAGACCCAGTACTTC
>TRBV28|.|11|TRBJ2-7|few
CASSFWYEQYF
TGTGCCAGCAGTTTTTGGTACGAGCAGTACTTC
>TRBV12-3/TRBV12-4|TRBD1|13|TRBJ1-1|.
CASSNRGPTEAFF
TGTGCCAGCAGCAACAGGGGGCCCACTGAAGCTTTCTTT
>TRBV7-9|.|14|TRBJ2-3|few
CASSPGSSADTQYF
TGTGCCAGCAGCCCCGGGTCTAGCGCAGATACGCAGTATTTT
>TRBV7-9|TRBD1|16|TRBJ1-1|few
CASSPGQGPRWGEAFF
TGTGCCAGCAGTCCTGGACAGGGGCCAAGGTGGGGAGAAGCTTTCTTT
>TRBV18|.|15|TRBJ1-5|.
CASSPRQGNNQPQHF
TGTGCCAGCTCACCAAGGCAGGGCAACAATCAGCCCCAGCATTTT
>TRBV7-2|.|13|TRBJ2-7|.
CASSPRTGLEQYF
TGTGCCAGCAGCCCGAGGACTGGGCTCGAGCAGTACTTC
>TRBV5-1|TRBD1|16|TRBJ2-7|.
CASSLTGTGLPYEQYF
TGCGCCAGCAGCCTTACCGGGACAGGGCTACCCTACGAGCAGTACTTC
>TRBV7-3|.|14|TRBJ1-1|.
CASSQGRASTETFF
TGTGCCAGCAGCCAAGGTCGGGCTAGCACTGAAACTTTCTTT
>TRBV12-2|.|17|TRBJ2-5|.
CASRLQERDSNQETQYF
TGTGCAAGTCGCTTACAAGAAAGGGACAGTAACCAAGAGACCCAGTACTTC
>TRBV6-5|TRBD1|13|TRBJ1-1|once
CASSYQGAGEAFF
TGTGCCAGCAGTTACCAGGGGGCGGGTGAAGCTTTCTTT
>TRBV6-7|.|14|TRBJ2-7|few
CASSDRRRVYEQYF
TGTGCCAGCAGTGACCGACGGAGAGTCTACGAGCAGTACTTC
>TRBV7-2|.|17|TRBJ2-3|.
CASSLVIGPGYTDTQYF
TGTGCCAGCAGCTTAGTTATCGGGCCAGGGTACACAGATACGCAGTATTTT
>TRBV10-2|TRBD1|12|TRBJ2-4|.
CASTEGGVIQYF
TGCGCCAGCACGGAAGGGGGCGTGATTCAGTACTTC
>TRBV6-2/TRBV6-3|TRBD1|14|TRBJ2-1|.
CAADTGARINEQFF
TGTGCCGCCGATACAGGGGCTCGGATCAATGAGCAGTTCTTC
>TRBV7-9|TRBD2|20|TRBJ2-6|.
CASPPTSGRAELSGANVLTF
TGTGCCAGCCCCCCTACTAGCGGGAGGGCCGAACTCTCTGGGGCCAACGTCCTGACTTTC
>TRBV7-9|.|16|TRBJ2-1|.
CASSLGRVGTYNEQFF
TGTGCCAGCAGCTTAGGCCGGGTCGGGACCTACAATGAGCAGTTCTTC
>TRBV18|.|15|TRBJ2-7|few
CASSPRVRSSYEQYF
TGTGCCAGCTCACCACGCGTCCGGAGCTCCTACGAGCAGTACTTC
>TRBV5-1|.|14|TRBJ2-7|few
CASTHGGTSYEQYF
TGCGCCAGCACCCATGGGGGTACCTCCTACGAGCAGTACTTC
>TRBV30|.|15|TRBJ1-3|.
CAWSVRRSSGNTIYF
TGTGCCTGGAGTGTACGGAGGAGCTCTGGAAACACCATATATTTT
>TRBV24-1|.|17|TRBJ1-5|.
CATREASGVYSNQPQHF
TGTGCCACCAGGGAGGCCAGTGGGGTTTATAGCAATCAGCCCCAGCATTTT
>TRBV6-6|.|15|TRBJ1-1|.
CASRLTQGPNTEAFF
TGTGCCAGCAGACTAACACAGGGCCCCAACACTGAAGCTTTCTTT
>TRBV28|.|12|TRBJ1-6|few
CASSSGTPILHF
TGTGCCAGCAGTTCTGGGACACCCATTCTCCACTTT